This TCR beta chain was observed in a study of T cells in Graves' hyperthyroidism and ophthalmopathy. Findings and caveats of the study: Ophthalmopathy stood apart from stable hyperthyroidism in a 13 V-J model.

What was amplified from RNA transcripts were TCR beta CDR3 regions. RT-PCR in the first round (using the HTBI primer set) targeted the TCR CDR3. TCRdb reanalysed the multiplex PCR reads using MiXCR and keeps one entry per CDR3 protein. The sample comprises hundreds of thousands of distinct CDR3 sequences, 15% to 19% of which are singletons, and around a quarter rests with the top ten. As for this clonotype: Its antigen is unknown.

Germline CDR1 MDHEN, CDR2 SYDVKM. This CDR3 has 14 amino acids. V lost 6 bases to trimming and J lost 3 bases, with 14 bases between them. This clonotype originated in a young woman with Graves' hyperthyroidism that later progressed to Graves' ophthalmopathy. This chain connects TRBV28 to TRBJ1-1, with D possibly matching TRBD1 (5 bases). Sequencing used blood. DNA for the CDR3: TGTGCCAGCAGGCAATCCGGGACGCACACTGAAGCTTTCTTT. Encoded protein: CASRQSGTHTEAFF.